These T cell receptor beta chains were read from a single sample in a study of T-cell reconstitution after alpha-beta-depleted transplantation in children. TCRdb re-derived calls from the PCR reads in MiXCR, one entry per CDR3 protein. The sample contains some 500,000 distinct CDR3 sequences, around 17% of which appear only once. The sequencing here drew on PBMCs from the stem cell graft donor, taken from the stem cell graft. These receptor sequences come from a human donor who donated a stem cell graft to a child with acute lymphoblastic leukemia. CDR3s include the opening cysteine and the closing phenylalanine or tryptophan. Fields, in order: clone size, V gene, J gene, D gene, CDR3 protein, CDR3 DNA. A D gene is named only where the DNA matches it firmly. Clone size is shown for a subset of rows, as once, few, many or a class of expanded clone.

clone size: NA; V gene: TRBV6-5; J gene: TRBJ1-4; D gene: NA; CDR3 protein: CASSYSYRHATNEKLFF; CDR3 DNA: TGTGCCAGCAGTTACTCCTACAGGCACGCAACTAATGAAAAACTGTTTTTT
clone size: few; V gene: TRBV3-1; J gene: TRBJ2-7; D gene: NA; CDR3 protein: CASSQRSSYEQYF; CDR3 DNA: TGTGCCAGCAGCCAGAGGAGCTCCTACGAGCAGTACTTC
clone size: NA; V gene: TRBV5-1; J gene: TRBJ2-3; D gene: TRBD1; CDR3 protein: CASSRRIQGATDTQYF; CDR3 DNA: TGCGCCAGCAGCCGACGTATTCAGGGGGCCACAGATACGCAGTATTTT
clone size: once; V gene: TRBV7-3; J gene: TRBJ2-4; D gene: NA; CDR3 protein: CASSLSYSTRRENIQYF; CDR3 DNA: TGTGCCAGCAGCTTATCTTACAGTACTCGGAGGGAAAACATTCAGTACTTC
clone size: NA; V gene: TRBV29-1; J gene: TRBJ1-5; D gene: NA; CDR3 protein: CSVGVDVDQPQHF; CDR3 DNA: TGCAGCGTTGGAGTTGATGTTGATCAGCCCCAGCATTTT
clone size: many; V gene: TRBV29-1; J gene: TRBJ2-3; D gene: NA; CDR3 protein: CSVLEFEDTQYF; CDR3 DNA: TGCAGCGTTCTCGAGTTCGAAGATACGCAGTATTTT
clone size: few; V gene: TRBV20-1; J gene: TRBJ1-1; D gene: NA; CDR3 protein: CSASPLEAFF; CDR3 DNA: TGCAGTGCTAGCCCCCTTGAAGCTTTCTTT
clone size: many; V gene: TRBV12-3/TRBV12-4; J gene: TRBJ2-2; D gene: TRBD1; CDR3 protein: CASSRQGDTGELFF; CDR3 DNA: TGTGCCAGCAGCCGACAGGGGGACACCGGGGAGCTGTTTTTT
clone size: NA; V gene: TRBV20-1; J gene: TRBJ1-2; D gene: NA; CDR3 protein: CSARDPRTYGYTF; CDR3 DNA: TGCAGTGCTAGAGACCCCCGGACCTATGGCTACACCTTC
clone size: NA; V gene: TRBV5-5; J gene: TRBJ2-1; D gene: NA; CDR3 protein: CASSLSGLLGYNEQFF; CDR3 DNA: TGTGCCAGCAGCTTATCAGGGTTATTGGGCTACAATGAGCAGTTCTTC
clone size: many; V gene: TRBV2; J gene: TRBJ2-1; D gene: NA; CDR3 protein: CASSDYNEQFF; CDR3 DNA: TGTGCCAGCAGCGATTACAATGAGCAGTTCTTC
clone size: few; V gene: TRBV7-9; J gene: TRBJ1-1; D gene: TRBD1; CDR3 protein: CASSPQGSETEAFF; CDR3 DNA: TGTGCCAGCAGCCCACAGGGGAGCGAAACTGAAGCTTTCTTT
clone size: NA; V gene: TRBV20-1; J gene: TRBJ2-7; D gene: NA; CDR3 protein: CSASRPGNEQYF; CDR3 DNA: TGCAGTGCTTCTCGACCCGGTAACGAGCAGTACTTC
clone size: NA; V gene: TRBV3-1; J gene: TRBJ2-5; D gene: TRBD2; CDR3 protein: CASSQSPLAGLETQYF; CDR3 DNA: TGTGCCAGCAGCCAATCTCCCCTAGCGGGGCTAGAGACCCAGTACTTC
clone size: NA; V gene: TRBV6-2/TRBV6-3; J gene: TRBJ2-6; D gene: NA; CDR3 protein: CASSPLRAEGAGVLTF; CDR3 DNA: TGTGCCAGCAGTCCCCTCCGAGCAGAAGGGGCCGGCGTCCTGACTTTC
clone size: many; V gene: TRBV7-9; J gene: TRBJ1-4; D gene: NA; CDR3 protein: CASSSSGANEKLFF; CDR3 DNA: TGTGCCAGCAGTTCGTCGGGGGCTAATGAAAAACTGTTTTTT
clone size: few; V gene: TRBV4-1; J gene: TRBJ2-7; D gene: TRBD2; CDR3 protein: CASSQGRLAGGTEQYF; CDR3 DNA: TGCGCCAGCAGCCAAGGAAGACTAGCGGGAGGGACCGAGCAGTACTTC
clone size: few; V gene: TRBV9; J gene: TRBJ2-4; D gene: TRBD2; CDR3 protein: CASSSGLAGLAKNIQYF; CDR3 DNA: TGTGCCAGCAGCTCGGGACTAGCGGGCCTAGCCAAAAACATTCAGTACTTC
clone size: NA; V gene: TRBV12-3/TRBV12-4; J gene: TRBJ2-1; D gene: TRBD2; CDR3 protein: CASSPPRARGDYEQFF; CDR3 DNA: TGTGCCAGCAGTCCGCCACGGGCTCGGGGGGATTATGAGCAGTTCTTC
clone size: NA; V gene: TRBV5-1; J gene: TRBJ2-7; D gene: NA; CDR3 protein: CASSLGGTLQYF; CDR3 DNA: TGCGCCAGCAGCTTGGGCGGCACCCTGCAGTACTTC